Here is one T cell receptor beta chain with its context. This specimen comes from a study of cytomegalovirus exposure and HLA in healthy donors. The PCR employed 60 Vbeta primers together with 13 Jbeta primers. TCRdb's copy holds only in-frame clones and misses some; the assay was immunoSEQ multiplex PCR. The sample carries about 87,000 clones, approximately 75% recorded once. Unmatched junction bases numbered 2, after V lost 0 bases and J lost 1 base. This CDR3 spans 16 amino acids. Per the germline V gene, CDR1 is SGHRS and CDR2 is YFSETQ. The clonotype comes from a woman aged 40 to 50 in good health and CMV-seronegative. V and J are TRBV5-1 and TRBJ2-3, with TRBD2 matching over 10 bases. Sequenced material: PBMCs. The CDR3 coding sequence is TGCGCCAGCAGCTTGGGGCTAGCGGGGGGCACAGATACGCAGTATTTT. As protein: CASSLGLAGGTDTQYF.